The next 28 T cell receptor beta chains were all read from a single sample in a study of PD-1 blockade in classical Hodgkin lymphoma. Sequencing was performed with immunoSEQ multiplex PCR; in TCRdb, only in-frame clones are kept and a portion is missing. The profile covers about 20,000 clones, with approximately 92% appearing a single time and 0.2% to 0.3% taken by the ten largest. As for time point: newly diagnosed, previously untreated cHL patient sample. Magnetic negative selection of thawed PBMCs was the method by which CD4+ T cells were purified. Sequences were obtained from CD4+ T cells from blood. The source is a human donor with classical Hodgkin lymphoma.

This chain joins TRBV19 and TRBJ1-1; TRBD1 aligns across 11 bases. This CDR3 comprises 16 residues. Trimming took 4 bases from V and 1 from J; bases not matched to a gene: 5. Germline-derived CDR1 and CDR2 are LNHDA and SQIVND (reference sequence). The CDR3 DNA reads TGTGCCAGTAGTAAGGACAGGGGGCTGCGGAACACTGAAGCTTTCTTT. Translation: CASSKDRGLRNTEAFF.

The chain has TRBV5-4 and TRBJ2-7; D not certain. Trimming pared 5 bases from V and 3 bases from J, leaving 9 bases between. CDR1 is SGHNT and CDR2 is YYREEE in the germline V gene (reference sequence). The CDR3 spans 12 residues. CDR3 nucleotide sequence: TGTGCCAGCAGTGGACCAAACTACGAGCAGTACTTC. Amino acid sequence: CASSGPNYEQYF.

CDR3 protein: CASSVSPRTIISETQYF. The CDR3 nucleotides are TGTGCCAGCAGCGTATCACCCCGGACAATAATCTCCGAGACCCAGTACTTC. The rearrangement joins TRBV7-2 to TRBJ2-5; D perhaps matches TRBD1 (5 bases). V gave up 5 bases and J gave up 5 bases, with 24 bases separating them. CDR3 length: 17 amino acids. Germline V gene lookup returns CDR1 SGHTA and CDR2 FQGNSA.

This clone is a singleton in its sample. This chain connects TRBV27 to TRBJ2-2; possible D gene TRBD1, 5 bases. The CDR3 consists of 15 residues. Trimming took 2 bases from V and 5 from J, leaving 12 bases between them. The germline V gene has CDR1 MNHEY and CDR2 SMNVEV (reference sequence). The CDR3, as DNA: TGTGCCAGCAGTTTACCAGGGCATGGGACCGGGGAGCTGTTTTTT. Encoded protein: CASSLPGHGTGELFF.

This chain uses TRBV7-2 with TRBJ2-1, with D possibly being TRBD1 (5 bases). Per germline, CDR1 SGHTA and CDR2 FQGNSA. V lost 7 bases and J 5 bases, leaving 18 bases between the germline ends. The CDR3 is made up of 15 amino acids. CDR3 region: CASTPDMGRNNEQFF. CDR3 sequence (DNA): TGTGCCAGCACCCCTGATATGGGGCGGAACAATGAGCAGTTCTTC. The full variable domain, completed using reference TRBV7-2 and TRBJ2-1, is GAGVSQSPSNKVTEKGKDVELRCDPISGHTALYWYRQSLGQGLEFLIYFQGNSAPDKSGLPSDRFSAERTGGSVSTLTIQRTQQEDSAVYLCASTPDMGRNNEQFFGPGTRLTVL.

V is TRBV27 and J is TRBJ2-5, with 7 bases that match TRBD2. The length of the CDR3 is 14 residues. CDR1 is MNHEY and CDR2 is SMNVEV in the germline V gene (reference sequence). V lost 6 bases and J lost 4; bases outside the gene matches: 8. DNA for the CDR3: TGTGCCAGCAGCGGGTGGGGGAGGGGAGAGACCCAGTACTTC. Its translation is CASSGWGRGETQYF.

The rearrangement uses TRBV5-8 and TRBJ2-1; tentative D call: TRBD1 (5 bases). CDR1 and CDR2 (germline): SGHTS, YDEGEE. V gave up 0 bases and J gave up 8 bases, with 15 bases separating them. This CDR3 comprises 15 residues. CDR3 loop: CASSLEGLASHEQFF. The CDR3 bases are TGTGCCAGCAGCTTGGAGGGGTTAGCATCTCATGAGCAGTTCTTC.

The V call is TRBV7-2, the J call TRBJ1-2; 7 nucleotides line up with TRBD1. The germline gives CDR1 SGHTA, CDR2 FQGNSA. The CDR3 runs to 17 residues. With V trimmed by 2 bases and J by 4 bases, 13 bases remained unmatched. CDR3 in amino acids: CASSLSVTGSVAYGYTF. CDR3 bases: TGTGCCAGCAGCTTAAGTGTGACAGGGTCCGTCGCCTATGGCTACACCTTC. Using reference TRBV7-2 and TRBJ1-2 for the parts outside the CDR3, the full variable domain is GAGVSQSPSNKVTEKGKDVELRCDPISGHTALYWYRQSLGQGLEFLIYFQGNSAPDKSGLPSDRFSAERTGGSVSTLTIQRTQQEDSAVYLCASSLSVTGSVAYGYTFGSGTRLTVV.

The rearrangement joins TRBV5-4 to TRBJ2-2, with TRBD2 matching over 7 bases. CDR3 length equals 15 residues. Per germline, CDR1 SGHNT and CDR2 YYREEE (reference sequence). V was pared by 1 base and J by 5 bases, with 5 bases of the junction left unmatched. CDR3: CASSLSGLGTGELFF. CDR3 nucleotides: TGTGCCAGCAGCTTGTCCGGACTAGGGACCGGGGAGCTGTTTTTT.

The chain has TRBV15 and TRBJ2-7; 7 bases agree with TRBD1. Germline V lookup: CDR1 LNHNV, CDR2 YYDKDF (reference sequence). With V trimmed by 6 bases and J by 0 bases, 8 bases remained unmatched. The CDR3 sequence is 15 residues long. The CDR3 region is CATRDPGQSSYEQYF. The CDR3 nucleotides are TGTGCCACCAGAGACCCGGGACAGTCCTCCTACGAGCAGTACTTC.

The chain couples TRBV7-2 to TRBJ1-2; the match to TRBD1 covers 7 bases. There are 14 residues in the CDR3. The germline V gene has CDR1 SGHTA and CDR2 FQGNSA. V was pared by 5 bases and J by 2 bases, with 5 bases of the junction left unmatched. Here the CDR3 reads CASSRGLRNYGYTF. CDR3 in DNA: TGTGCCAGCAGCAGGGGGCTGAGGAACTATGGCTACACCTTC.

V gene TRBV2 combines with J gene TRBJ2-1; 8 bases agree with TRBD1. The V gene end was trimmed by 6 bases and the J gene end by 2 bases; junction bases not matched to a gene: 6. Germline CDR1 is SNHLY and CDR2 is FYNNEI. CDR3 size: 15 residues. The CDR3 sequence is CASRKDREPYNEQFF. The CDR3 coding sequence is TGTGCCAGCAGGAAGGACAGGGAACCCTACAATGAGCAGTTCTTC.

The CDR3 DNA follows: TGTGCCAGCAGCTTTTCGCCGAGCAACGAGCAGTACTTC. This encodes CASSFSPSNEQYF. The V call is TRBV11-3, the J call TRBJ2-7; no clear D. The CDR3 has 13 residues. The V gene lost 3 bases and the J gene lost 5 bases, with 11 bases spanning the gap. Germline V CDR1 and CDR2: SGHNT, YENEEA. The variable domain in full, completed from reference TRBV11-3 and TRBJ2-7, reads EAGVVQSPRYKIIEKKQPVAFWCNPISGHNTLYWYLQNLGQGPELLIRYENEEAVDDSQLPKDRFSAERLKGVDSTLKIQPAELGDSAVYLCASSFSPSNEQYFGPGTRLTVT.

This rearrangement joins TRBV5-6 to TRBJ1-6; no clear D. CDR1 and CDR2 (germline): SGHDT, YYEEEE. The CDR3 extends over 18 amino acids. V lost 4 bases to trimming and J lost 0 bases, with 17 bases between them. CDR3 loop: CASSLSTDPSSYNSPLHF. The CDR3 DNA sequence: TGTGCCAGCAGCCTTTCGACCGATCCTAGCTCCTATAATTCACCCCTCCACTTT.

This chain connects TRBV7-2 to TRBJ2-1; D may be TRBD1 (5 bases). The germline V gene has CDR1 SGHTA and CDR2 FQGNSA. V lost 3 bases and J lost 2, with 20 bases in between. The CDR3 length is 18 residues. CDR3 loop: CASSFIMGPGRTYNEQFF. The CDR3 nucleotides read TGTGCCAGCAGCTTTATTATGGGGCCCGGTAGGACCTACAATGAGCAGTTCTTC.

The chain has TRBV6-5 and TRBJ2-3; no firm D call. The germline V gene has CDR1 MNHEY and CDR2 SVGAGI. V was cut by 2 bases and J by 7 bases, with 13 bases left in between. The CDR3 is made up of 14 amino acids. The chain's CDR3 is CASSYATGKNTQYF. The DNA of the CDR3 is TGTGCCAGCAGTTACGCGACGGGTAAAAATACGCAGTATTTT.

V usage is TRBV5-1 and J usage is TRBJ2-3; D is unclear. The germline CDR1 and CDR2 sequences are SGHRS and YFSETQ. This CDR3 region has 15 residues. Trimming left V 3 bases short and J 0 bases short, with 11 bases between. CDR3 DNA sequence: TGCGCCAGCAGCTCCGGACCTCGGAGCACAGATACGCAGTATTTT. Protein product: CASSSGPRSTDTQYF.

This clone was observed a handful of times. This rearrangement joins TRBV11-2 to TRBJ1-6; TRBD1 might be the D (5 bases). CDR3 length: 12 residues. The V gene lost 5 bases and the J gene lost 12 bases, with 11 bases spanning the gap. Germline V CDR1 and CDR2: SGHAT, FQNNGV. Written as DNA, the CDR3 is TGTGCCAGCAGCGCGCGAAGGGGACCCCTCCACTTT. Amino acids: CASSARRGPLHF. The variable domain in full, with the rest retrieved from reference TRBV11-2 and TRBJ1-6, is EAGVAQSPRYKIIEKRQSVAFWCNPISGHATLYWYQQILGQGPKLLIQFQNNGVVDDSQLPKDRFSAERLKGVDSTLKIQPAKLEDSAVYLCASSARRGPLHFGNGTRLTVT.

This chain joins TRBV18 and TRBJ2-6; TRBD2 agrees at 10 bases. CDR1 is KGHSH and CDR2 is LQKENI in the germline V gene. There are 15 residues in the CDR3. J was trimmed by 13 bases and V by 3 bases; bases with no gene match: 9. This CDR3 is CASSPLAGAHLVLTF. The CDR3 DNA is TGTGCCAGCTCACCTCTAGCGGGAGCGCATCTTGTCCTGACTTTC.

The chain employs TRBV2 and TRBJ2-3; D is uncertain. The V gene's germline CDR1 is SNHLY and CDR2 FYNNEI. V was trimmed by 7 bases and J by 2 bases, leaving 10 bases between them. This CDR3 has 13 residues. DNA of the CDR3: TGTGCCAGCACAGGCAGGCTCACAGATACGCAGTATTTT. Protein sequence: CASTGRLTDTQYF.

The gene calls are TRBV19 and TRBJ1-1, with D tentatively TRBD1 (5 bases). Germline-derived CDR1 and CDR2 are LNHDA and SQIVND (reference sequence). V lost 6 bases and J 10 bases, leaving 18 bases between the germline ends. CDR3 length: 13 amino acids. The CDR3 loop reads CASSPRGQVGAFF. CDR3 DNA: TGTGCCAGTAGCCCCCGGGGCCAGGTAGGAGCTTTCTTT.

The CDR3: CASSSWTGDGEQFF. The CDR3 DNA reads TGTGCCAGCAGCTCCTGGACGGGCGACGGTGAGCAGTTCTTC. V is TRBV7-2 and J is TRBJ2-1; D is uncertain. Trimming pared 4 bases from V and 9 bases from J, leaving 16 bases between. The CDR3 covers 14 residues. CDR1 and CDR2 from the germline V gene are SGHTA and FQGNSA.

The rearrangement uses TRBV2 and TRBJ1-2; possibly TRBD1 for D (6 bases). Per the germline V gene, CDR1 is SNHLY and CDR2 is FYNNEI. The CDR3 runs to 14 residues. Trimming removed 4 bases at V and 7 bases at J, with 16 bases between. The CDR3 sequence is CASSGTDLRGGYTF. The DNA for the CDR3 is TGTGCCAGCAGTGGGACAGACCTCCGGGGTGGCTACACCTTC.

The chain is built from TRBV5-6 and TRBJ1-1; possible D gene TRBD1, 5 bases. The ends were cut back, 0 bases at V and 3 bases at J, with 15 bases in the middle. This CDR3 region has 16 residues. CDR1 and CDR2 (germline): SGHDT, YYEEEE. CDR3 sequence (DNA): TGTGCCAGCAGCTTGGATATTGGGGCCGGGGACACTGAAGCTTTCTTT. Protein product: CASSLDIGAGDTEAFF.

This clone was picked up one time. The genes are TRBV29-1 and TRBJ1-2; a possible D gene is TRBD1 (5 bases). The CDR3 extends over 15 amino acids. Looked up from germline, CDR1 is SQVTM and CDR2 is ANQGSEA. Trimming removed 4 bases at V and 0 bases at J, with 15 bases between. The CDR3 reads CSVVVWAGSNYGYTF. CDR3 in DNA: TGCAGCGTTGTGGTGTGGGCAGGGTCTAACTATGGCTACACCTTC.

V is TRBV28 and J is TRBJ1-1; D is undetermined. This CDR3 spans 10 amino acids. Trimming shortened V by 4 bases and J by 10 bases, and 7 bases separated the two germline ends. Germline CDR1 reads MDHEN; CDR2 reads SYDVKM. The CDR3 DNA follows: TGTGCCAGCAGTTCGGCGAGAGCTTTCTTT. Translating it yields CASSSARAFF.

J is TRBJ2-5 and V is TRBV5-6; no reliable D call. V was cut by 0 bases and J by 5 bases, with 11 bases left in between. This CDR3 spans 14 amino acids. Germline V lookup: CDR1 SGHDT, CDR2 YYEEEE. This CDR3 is CASSLAGVAETQYF. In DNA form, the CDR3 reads TGTGCCAGCAGCTTGGCTGGGGTGGCGGAGACCCAGTACTTC.

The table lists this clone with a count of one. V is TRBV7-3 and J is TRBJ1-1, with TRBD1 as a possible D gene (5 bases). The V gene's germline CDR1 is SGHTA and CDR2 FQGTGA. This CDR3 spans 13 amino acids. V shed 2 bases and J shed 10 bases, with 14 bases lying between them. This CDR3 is CASSLGSGGPAFF. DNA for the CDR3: TGTGCCAGCAGCTTAGGGTCCGGGGGACCAGCTTTCTTT.